This paragraph reports one TCR beta chain. The sample is drawn from a study of sequential checkpoint blockade in melanoma. About the research overall: Maintenance nivolumab came after either treatment sequence. 91 pretreatment tumor DNA samples were TCRβ immunosequenced.

Measured with immunoSEQ multiplex PCR; TCRdb has only the in-frame clones, and not every one. In the table there are around 9,800 clones, about 25% of which are singletons. The treatment is: randomized to nivolumab then ipilimumab (arm A) or the reverse (arm B). Looked up from germline, CDR1 is MNHGY and CDR2 is SAAAGT. The V gene lost 0 bases and the J gene lost 14 bases, with 11 bases spanning the gap. The CDR3 loop spans 12 amino acids. V is TRBV6-8 and J is TRBJ2-1, with D possibly TRBD2 on 5 matching bases. The sample in question was tumor tissue (inferred from file names), obtained from a patient given nivolumab and ipilimumab in sequence. The clonotype comes from a human donor with melanoma. CDR3 sequence reads: CASSYSIEEEFF. The CDR3 DNA follows: TGTGCCAGCAGTTACTCGATTGAGGAGGAGTTCTTC.